This TCR beta chain was observed in a study of T cells in Graves' hyperthyroidism and ophthalmopathy. TCR beta CDR3 sequences were amplified from RNA transcripts. The study used the HTBI primer set for a first-round RT-PCR of the TCR CDR3. A single record per CDR3 protein comes from TCRdb applying MiXCR to the multiplex PCR reads. The table has around 350,000 distinct CDR3 sequences, about 18% seen once; the top ten hold around 3.4%. Germline V CDR1 and CDR2: MNHEY, SVGEGT. V was clipped by 5 bases and J by 3 bases; unmatched bases: 4. This CDR3 is built from 14 residues. The sequenced material came from blood. This TCR was recovered from a woman aged 18-29 years with Graves' hyperthyroidism. This chain uses TRBV6-2 or TRBV6-3 with TRBJ2-7; TRBD2 matches 10 bases. CDR3: CASSLAGVIYEQYF. The CDR3 DNA is TGTGCCAGCAGTCTAGCGGGAGTAATCTACGAGCAGTACTTC.